Shown below are 28 T cell receptor beta chains from a single sample sequenced in a study of tumor and adjacent non-tumor tissue in lung cancer. No cell sorting was done before RNA was extracted from the tissue. The normal lung tissue was taken more than 3 cm from the tumor edge. TCRbeta libraries were built with three rounds of nested PCR, modified from ARM-PCR. TCRdb re-called the multiplex PCR reads through MiXCR, storing one row per CDR3 protein. The profile shows under 80,000 distinct CDR3 sequences, 76% of them singletons. Sequenced input: distant non-tumor lung tissue. These receptors originate from a man aged 60 to 75 with non-small cell lung cancer.

A remark on this clonotype: A much more abundant neighbour one base away suggests this may be a read error. This chain joins TRBV28 and TRBJ2-7, with 11 bases lining up with TRBD2. Trimming at V came to 10 bases and at J to 4 bases, leaving 9 bases not matched to a gene. Germline loops: CDR1 MDHEN, CDR2 SYDVKM. The CDR3 has 14 residues. CDR3 in DNA: TGTGCCATCCCGACTAGCGGGGCTTATTACGAGCAGTACTTC. It is translated as CAIPTSGAYYEQYF.

The rearrangement links TRBV28 to TRBJ1-2; tentative D call: TRBD1 (6 bases). This CDR3 contains 14 residues. The germline V and J ends were trimmed by 11 bases and 7 bases, with 23 bases remaining between them. The germline gives CDR1 MDHEN, CDR2 SYDVKM. The CDR3: CAGRPTGTPFGYTF. CDR3 bases: TGTGCCGGTAGACCGACCGGGACACCCTTTGGCTACACCTTC.

Concerning this clonotype: This may stem from a read error, because a much larger clone lies one nucleotide away. The V gene is TRBV7-6, the J gene TRBJ2-6, with D perhaps matching TRBD1 (5 bases). There are 16 residues in the CDR3. CDR1 is SGHVS and CDR2 is FNYEAQ in the germline V gene. Here the CDR3 DNA reads TGTGCCAGCAGCCCATTCGGAAGCTCTGGGGCCAAGGTCCTGACTTTC. Translation: CASSPFGSSGAKVLTF.

As to this clonotype: One junction end does not reproduce the germline sequence, and a read error may be involved. The chain uses TRBV6-1 and TRBJ2-4; D not resolved. The CDR3 has 15 residues. Germline CDR1 is MNHNS and CDR2 is SASEGT. The CDR3 DNA reads TGTGCCAGTAGTGACATTGTTTTAGCCAAAAACATTAAGTACTTC. It specifies CASSDIVLAKNIKYF.

The chain carries TRBV7-8 and TRBJ2-1; weak D call: TRBD2 (9 bases). Germline V gene sequence: CDR1 SGHVS, CDR2 FQNEAQ. The CDR3 runs 16 residues. V lost 7 bases to trimming and J lost 5 bases, with 21 bases between them. The CDR3 protein is CASNSRGLAGNNEQFF. The CDR3 nucleotides read TGTGCCAGCAACTCCAGGGGGCTAGCGGGGAACAATGAGCAGTTCTTC. The full variable domain, with the rest looked up from reference TRBV7-8 and TRBJ2-1, is GAGVSQSPRYKVAKRGQDVALRCDPISGHVSLFWYQQALGQGPEFLTYFQNEAQLDKSGLPSDRFFAERPEGSVSTLKIQRTQQEDSAVYLCASNSRGLAGNNEQFFGPGTRLTVL.

To note about this clonotype: The conserved final phenylalanine or tryptophan is absent from the CDR3, which likely points to a read error. The chain employs TRBV28 and TRBJ2-1; D may be TRBD2 (5 bases). Trimming took off 11 bases at V and 3 bases at J, with 20 bases between the two ends. The CDR3 covers 15 residues. Per germline, CDR1 MDHEN and CDR2 SYDVKM. The CDR3 spells CAAPPPWEIYNEQFL. CDR3 bases: TGTGCCGCCCCTCCACCTTGGGAGATCTACAATGAGCAGTTCCTC.

A word on this clonotype: Without the conserved terminal phenylalanine or tryptophan, this CDR3 likely stems from a read error. This chain connects TRBV29-1 to TRBJ2-5; TRBD1 is a possible D gene (5 bases). The V gene's germline CDR1 is SQVTM and CDR2 ANQGSEA. The CDR3 consists of 13 residues. CDR3 region: CSVETGLQDTQYL. CDR3 nucleotide sequence: TGCAGCGTTGAAACAGGTCTACAAGATACCCAGTACCTC.

A note on this clonotype: The junction departs from the called germline gene at one end, perhaps through a read error. The chain couples TRBV11-2 to TRBJ2-7, with TRBD2 identical over 10 bases. Per the germline V gene, CDR1 is SGHAT and CDR2 is FQNNGV. The CDR3 is 18 amino acids. The CDR3 DNA reads TGTGCCAGCAGTTCCACCGGAACTAGCGGGGCGAGCTCCTTCGAGCAGTACTTC. Its protein is CASSSTGTSGASSFEQYF.

This clonotype was counted ten times or more. The rearrangement joins TRBV4-2 to TRBJ2-1; D is unclear. Trimming shortened V by 1 base and J by 2 bases, and 12 bases separated the two germline ends. The CDR3 totals 16 residues. Germline V CDR1 and CDR2: LGHNA, YNFKEQ. DNA for the CDR3: TGTGCCAGCAGCCAAGCTTGGCTAGATGCCTACAATGAGCAGTTCTTC. Translated, it gives CASSQAWLDAYNEQFF.

About this clonotype: Mismatch with germline at one junction end may stem from a read error. The genes are TRBV12-3 or TRBV12-4 and TRBJ2-2; 10 nucleotides line up with TRBD1. The CDR3 spans 15 residues. DNA of the CDR3: TGTACCAGCAGACCGGGGACAGGGGAGATCGGGGAGTTGTTTTTT. Encoded protein: CTSRPGTGEIGELFF.

The V and J genes are TRBV29-1 and TRBJ2-7; D ambiguous. There are 11 residues in the CDR3. Germline CDR1 and CDR2: SQVTM and ANQGSEA. The V end was cut by 2 bases, the J end by 4 bases, with 6 bases between. The CDR3 DNA reads as TGCAGCGTTGAATTGGAATACGAGCAGTACTTC. It encodes CSVELEYEQYF.

The chain recombines TRBV30 with TRBJ2-4; unclear D gene. CDR3 length: 15 residues. Between the trimmed V and J ends, which lost 6 bases and 3 bases, there was a span of 18 bases. The germline V gene encodes CDR1 GTSNPN and CDR2 SVGIG (reference sequence). The CDR3 sequence is CACSISDLGKNIQYF. The CDR3, as DNA: TGTGCCTGTAGTATAAGCGACTTAGGCAAAAACATTCAGTACTTC.

Concerning this clonotype itself: An end of the junction differs from the germline gene, which may be a read error. The chain uses TRBV6-2 or TRBV6-3 and TRBJ2-7, with D uncertain. The germline gives CDR1 MNHEY, CDR2 SVGEGT. CDR3 size: 15 residues. The CDR3 nucleotides are TGTGCCAACAGTTTCCGAGATTCCAGCTCCTACGAGCAGTACTTC. Amino acids: CANSFRDSSSYEQYF.

Comment on this clonotype: The junction does not match germline at one end; this may be a read error. The chain couples TRBV6-2 or TRBV6-3 to TRBJ1-2; tentative D call: TRBD1 (5 bases). The germline V gene has CDR1 MNHEY and CDR2 SVGEGT. This CDR3 is 15 amino acids long. CDR3 sequence: CVSRQSGRANYGYTF. Here the CDR3 DNA reads TGTGTCAGCAGACAGTCTGGCAGGGCCAACTATGGCTACACTTTC.

Turning to this clonotype: The junction and the germline gene differ at one end; a read error may be behind it. V and J are TRBV6-1 and TRBJ2-4; D assignment may be TRBD1 or TRBD2 (6 bases each). There are 16 residues in the CDR3. The germline V gene has CDR1 MNHNS and CDR2 SASEGT. The chain's CDR3 is CASSEKGGNRKSIQYF. CDR3 DNA sequence: TGTGCCAGTAGTGAGAAAGGGGGGAATAGGAAAAGCATTCAGTACTTC.

As regards this clonotype: In this CDR3 the conserved last residue, phenylalanine or tryptophan, is missing, so a read error is likely. This sequence joins TRBV5-5 and TRBJ2-3; D is possibly TRBD2 (6 bases). This CDR3 comprises 15 residues. The germline V gene encodes CDR1 SGHKS and CDR2 YYEKEE (reference sequence). In DNA form, the CDR3 reads TGTGCCAGCAGCCGGCGGGGAGAGCGGCCAGATACTCAGTATTCT. Amino acids: CASSRRGERPDTQYS.

In the case of this clonotype: Germline and junction disagree at one end, which may indicate a read error. The chain carries TRBV28 and TRBJ1-2, with D tentatively TRBD1 (5 bases). From germline, CDR1 is MDHEN and CDR2 SYDVKM. The CDR3 length is 12 residues. This CDR3 is CASSRGPYGYIF. The DNA for the CDR3 is TGTGCAAGCAGTAGGGGTCCCTATGGCTACATCTTC.

Worth noting for this clonotype: A read error may be the cause here, since a much bigger clone is one base away. The chain uses TRBV28 and TRBJ1-5; no clear D. CDR1 and CDR2 from the germline V gene are MDHEN and SYDVKM. CDR3 length: 13 residues. The CDR3 bases are TGTGTCAGCAGTGACATAAACAATCAGCCCCAGCATTTT. This translates into CVSSDINNQPQHF.

Concerning this clonotype itself: The junction departs from germline at one end; a sequencing error may be responsible. The rearrangement joins TRBV11-3 to TRBJ2-5; D could derive from TRBD1 or TRBD2 (5 bases each). Germline V gives CDR1 SGHNT, CDR2 YENEEA. CDR3 length: 14 amino acids. CDR3 DNA: TGTACCAGCAGCCCTAGTGGGGCCGGGGAGACCCAATACTTC. It is translated as CTSSPSGAGETQYF. Drawing the rest from reference TRBV11-3 and TRBJ2-5, the complete variable domain is EAGVVQSPRYKIIEKKQPVAFWCNPISGHNTLYWYLQNLGQGPELLIRYENEEAVDDSQLPKDRFSAERLKGVDSTLKIQPAELGDSAVYLCTSSPSGAGETQYFGPGTRLLVL.

Regarding this clonotype: At one boundary the junction diverges from the germline segment, which might be a read error. The CDR3 DNA is TGTGCCATCAGTGAAGATGGGACTAGCGGGAGGGACTCTGGGGCCAACGTCCTGGCATTC. Translating it yields CAISEDGTSGRDSGANVLAF. The chain is built from TRBV10-3 and TRBJ2-6; 16 bases agree with TRBD2. The CDR3 covers 20 residues. CDR1 ENHRY and CDR2 SYGVKD come from the germline V gene.

This clonotype was recorded many times. A much larger clone lies a single base off, so this may be a read error. J is TRBJ2-1 and V is TRBV29-1; D gene uncertain. The CDR3 runs to 14 residues. In germline, CDR1 is SQVTM, CDR2 ANQGSEA. The CDR3 DNA reads as TGCAGCGTTAAAGATCCAGGAATCTACAATGGGCAGTTCTTC. Amino acids: CSVKDPGIYNGQFF.

With respect to this clonotype: The junction does not match germline at one end; this may be a read error. The V and J genes are TRBV11-3 and TRBJ2-5; 9 bases match TRBD2. Per germline, CDR1 SGHNT and CDR2 YENEEA. The CDR3 consists of 14 residues. The CDR3 nucleotides read TGTGCCAACAGCCCTAGCGGGGCTGGGGAGGCCCAGTACTTC. Protein sequence: CANSPSGAGEAQYF.

The V and J genes are TRBV11-2 and TRBJ2-1; D is unresolved. V lost 11 bases and J lost 2, with 19 bases in between. Germline CDR1 is SGHAT and CDR2 is FQNNGV. This CDR3 contains 15 residues. CDR3 residues: CAGNPYSSPYNEQFF. The CDR3, as DNA: TGTGCCGGCAACCCTTACTCCAGCCCCTACAATGAGCAGTTCTTC. The full variable domain, rest sourced from reference TRBV11-2 and TRBJ2-1, is EAGVAQSPRYKIIEKRQSVAFWCNPISGHATLYWYQQILGQGPKLLIQFQNNGVVDDSQLPKDRFSAERLKGVDSTLKIQPAKLEDSAVYLCAGNPYSSPYNEQFFGPGTRLTVL.

The genes are TRBV29-1 and TRBJ1-1; D is perhaps TRBD1 (5 bases). The V end was cut by 7 bases, the J end by 6 bases, with 18 bases between. This CDR3 is 13 amino acids long. Per the germline V gene, CDR1 is SQVTM and CDR2 is ANQGSEA. CDR3 bases: TGCAGCGCCTCAGCAGGCGGGGACTCTGAAGCTTTCTTT. Protein sequence: CSASAGGDSEAFF. The full variable domain, completed using reference TRBV29-1 and TRBJ1-1, is SAVISQKPSRDICQRGTSLTIQCQVDSQVTMMFWYRQQPGQSLTLIATANQGSEATYESGFVIDKFPISRPNLTFSTLTVSNMSPEDSSIYLCSASAGGDSEAFFGQGTRLTVV.

This clonotype was counted at least ten times. This chain uses TRBV11-2 with TRBJ2-5; no reliable D call. CDR1 SGHAT and CDR2 FQNNGV come from the germline V gene. The CDR3 runs to 15 residues. Trimming removed 5 bases from V and 5 bases from J, with 18 bases in between. The CDR3 loop is CASSPRTLTSETQYF. DNA for the CDR3: TGTGCCAGCAGCCCGAGGACCCTCACCTCTGAGACCCAGTACTTC.

Ten or more counts support this clonotype. The chain recombines TRBV28 with TRBJ2-7; 10 bases are a match to TRBD2. CDR1 and CDR2 (germline): MDHEN, SYDVKM. The trim removed 3 bases at V and 4 bases at J, leaving 6 bases unmatched. The CDR3 is 15 residues long. The DNA for the CDR3 is TGTGCCAGCAGTTTCCTAGCGGGAGTAGTGTACGAGCAGTACTTC. Translating gives CASSFLAGVVYEQYF.

With regard to this clonotype: A read error may be the cause here, since a much bigger clone is one base away. This sequence joins TRBV20-1 and TRBJ2-5; tentative D call: TRBD1 (6 bases). The CDR3 extends over 14 amino acids. Trimming stripped 5 bases from V and 4 bases from J, with 17 bases between. Per the germline V gene, CDR1 is DFQATT and CDR2 is SNEGSKA (reference sequence). CDR3 protein: CSAPFGGGAETQYF. CDR3 sequence (DNA): TGCAGTGCTCCTTTTGGGGGCGGTGCAGAGACCCAGTACTTC.

Comment on this clonotype: This may arise from a read error, as a much more abundant clone is one base away. The rearrangement uses TRBV20-1 and TRBJ1-5, with a tentative D call TRBD1 (5 bases). The germline V gene has CDR1 DFQATT and CDR2 SNEGSKA (reference sequence). The CDR3 has 12 residues. V lost 8 bases and J 1 base, leaving 9 bases between the germline ends. CDR3 coding DNA: TGCAGTAGGGGTCGGAGCAATCAGCCCCAGCATTTT. It specifies CSRGRSNQPQHF.